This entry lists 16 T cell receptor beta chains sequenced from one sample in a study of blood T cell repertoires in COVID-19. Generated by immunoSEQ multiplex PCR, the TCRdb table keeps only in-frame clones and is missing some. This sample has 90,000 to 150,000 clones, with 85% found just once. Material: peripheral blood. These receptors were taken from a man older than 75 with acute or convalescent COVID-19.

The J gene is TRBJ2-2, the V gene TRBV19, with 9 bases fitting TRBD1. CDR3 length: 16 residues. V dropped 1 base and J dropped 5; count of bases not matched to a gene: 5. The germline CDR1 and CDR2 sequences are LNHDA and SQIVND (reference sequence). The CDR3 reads CASSIVGQGYTGELFF. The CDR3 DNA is TGTGCCAGTAGTATAGTAGGACAGGGGTATACCGGGGAGCTGTTTTTT.

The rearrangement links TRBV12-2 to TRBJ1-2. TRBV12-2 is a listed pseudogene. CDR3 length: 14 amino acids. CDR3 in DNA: TGTGCAAGTCGCTTAGCCCAAGTATCGGATGGCTACACCTTC. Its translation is CASRLAQVSDGYTF.

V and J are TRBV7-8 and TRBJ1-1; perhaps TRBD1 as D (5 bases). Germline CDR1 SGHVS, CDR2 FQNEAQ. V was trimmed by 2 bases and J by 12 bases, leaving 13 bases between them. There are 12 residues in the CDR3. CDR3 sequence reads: CASSLPGGASFF. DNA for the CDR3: TGTGCCAGCAGCTTACCGGGCGGGGCGTCTTTCTTT.

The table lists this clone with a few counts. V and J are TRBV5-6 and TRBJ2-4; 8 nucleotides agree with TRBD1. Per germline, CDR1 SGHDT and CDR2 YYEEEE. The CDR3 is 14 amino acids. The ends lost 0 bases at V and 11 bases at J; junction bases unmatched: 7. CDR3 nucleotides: TGTGCCAGCAGCTTGGGGACAGGGCGTGTGTTTCAGTACTTC. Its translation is CASSLGTGRVFQYF.

The CDR3 loop is CASTLQGNYGYTF. The CDR3 DNA is TGTGCCAGCACCCTCCAGGGCAACTATGGCTACACCTTC. The chain uses TRBV12-3 or TRBV12-4 and TRBJ1-2; tentatively, D is TRBD1 (5 bases). Trimming removed 7 bases from V and 2 bases from J, with 11 bases in between. The CDR3 is 13 amino acids.

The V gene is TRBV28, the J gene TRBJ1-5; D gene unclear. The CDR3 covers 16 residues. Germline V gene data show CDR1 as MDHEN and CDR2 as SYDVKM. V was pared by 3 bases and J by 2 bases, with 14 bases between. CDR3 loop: CASSLGEGRGNQPQHF. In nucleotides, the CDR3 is TGTGCCAGCAGTTTGGGCGAGGGAAGGGGCAATCAGCCCCAGCATTTT.

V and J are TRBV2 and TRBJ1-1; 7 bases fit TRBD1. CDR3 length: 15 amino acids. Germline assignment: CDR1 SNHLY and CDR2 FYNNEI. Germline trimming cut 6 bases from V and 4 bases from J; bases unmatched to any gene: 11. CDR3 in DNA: TGTGCCAGCAGGGCCGGACAGGATCGGGGCACTGAAGCTTTCTTT. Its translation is CASRAGQDRGTEAFF.

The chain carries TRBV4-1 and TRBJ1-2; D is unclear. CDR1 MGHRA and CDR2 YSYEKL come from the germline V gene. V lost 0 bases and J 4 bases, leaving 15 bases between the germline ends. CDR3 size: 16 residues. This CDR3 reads CASSQDGLSFGYGYTF. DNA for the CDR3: TGCGCCAGCAGCCAAGACGGACTGTCTTTCGGCTATGGCTACACCTTC.

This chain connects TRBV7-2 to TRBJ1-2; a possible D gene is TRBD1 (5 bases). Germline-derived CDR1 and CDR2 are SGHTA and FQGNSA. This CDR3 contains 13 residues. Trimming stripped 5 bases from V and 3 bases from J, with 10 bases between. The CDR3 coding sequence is TGTGCCAGCAGCCCAACAGGAGACTATGGCTACACCTTC. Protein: CASSPTGDYGYTF.

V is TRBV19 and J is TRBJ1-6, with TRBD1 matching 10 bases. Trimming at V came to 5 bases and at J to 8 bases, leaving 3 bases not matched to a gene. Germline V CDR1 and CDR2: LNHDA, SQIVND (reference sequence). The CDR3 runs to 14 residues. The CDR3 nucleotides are TGTGCCAGTAGTTTGGACAGGGGGGATTCACCCCTCCACTTT. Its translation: CASSLDRGDSPLHF.

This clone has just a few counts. The CDR3: CASSLARALNYGYTF. DNA for the CDR3: TGTGCCAGCAGCTTAGCCAGGGCGCTTAACTATGGCTACACCTTC. This chain connects TRBV7-9 to TRBJ1-2; D might be TRBD1 (5 bases). This CDR3 has 15 amino acids. V dropped 0 bases and J dropped 1 base, with 9 bases sitting between them. The germline V gene has CDR1 SEHNR and CDR2 FQNEAQ (reference sequence).

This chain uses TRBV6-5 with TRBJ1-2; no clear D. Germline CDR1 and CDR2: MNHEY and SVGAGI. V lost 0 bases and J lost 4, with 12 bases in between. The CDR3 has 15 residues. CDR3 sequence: CASSYSRELVYGYTF. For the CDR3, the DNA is TGTGCCAGCAGTTACTCGAGGGAGTTGGTCTATGGCTACACCTTC.

In DNA, the CDR3 is TGTGCCAGCAGTTTTCAGGGGGATGGCTCACCCCTCCACTTT. Residues: CASSFQGDGSPLHF. The V gene is TRBV27, the J gene TRBJ1-6, with TRBD1 matching 7 bases. CDR1 is MNHEY and CDR2 is SMNVEV in the germline V gene (reference sequence). This CDR3 is built from 14 residues. With V trimmed by 3 bases and J by 10 bases, 6 bases remained unmatched.

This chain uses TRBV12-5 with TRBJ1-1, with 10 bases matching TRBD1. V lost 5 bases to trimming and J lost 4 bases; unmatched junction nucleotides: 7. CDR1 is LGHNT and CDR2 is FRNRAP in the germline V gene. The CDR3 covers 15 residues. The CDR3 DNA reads TGTGCTAGTGGTAGATACTGGACAGGGGGCACTGAAGCTTTCTTT. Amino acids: CASGRYWTGGTEAFF.

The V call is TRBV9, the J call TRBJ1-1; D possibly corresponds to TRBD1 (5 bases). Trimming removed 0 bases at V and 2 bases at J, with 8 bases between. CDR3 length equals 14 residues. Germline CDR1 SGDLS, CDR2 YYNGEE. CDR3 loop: CASSVAQGNTEAFF. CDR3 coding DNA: TGTGCCAGCAGCGTAGCCCAGGGCAACACTGAAGCTTTCTTT.

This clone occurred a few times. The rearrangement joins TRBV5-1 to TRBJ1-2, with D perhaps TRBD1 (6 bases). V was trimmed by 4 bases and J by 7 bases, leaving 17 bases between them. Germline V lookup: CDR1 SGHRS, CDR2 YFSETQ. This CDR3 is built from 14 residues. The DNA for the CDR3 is TGCGCCAGCAGCCCCGGTGGCGGGGGCTTTGGCTACACCTTC. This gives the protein CASSPGGGGFGYTF. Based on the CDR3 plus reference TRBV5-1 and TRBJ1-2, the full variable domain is KAGVTQTPRYLIKTRGQQVTLSCSPISGHRSVSWYQQTPGQGLQFLFEYFSETQRNKGNFPGRFSGRQFSNSRSEMNVSTLELGDSALYLCASSPGGGGFGYTFGSGTRLTVV.